The 30 T cell receptor beta chains in this list originate from one sample, sequenced in a study of radiotherapy plus CTLA-4 blockade in lung cancer. Using immunoSEQ multiplex PCR, the repertoire was profiled, and TCRdb retains in-frame clones only, with some absent. The sample carries about 60,000 clones, 77% recorded once. Sequenced here: peripheral blood, sampled from a patient treated with radiotherapy plus ipilimumab. The source of these receptors is a human donor with non-small cell lung cancer who had a partial response to radiotherapy plus ipilimumab.

V usage is TRBV29-1 and J usage is TRBJ2-6; perhaps TRBD2 as D (7 bases). V was cut by 4 bases and J by 0 bases, with 13 bases left in between. This CDR3 is 16 amino acids long. Germline CDR1 is SQVTM and CDR2 is ANQGSEA. Written as DNA, the CDR3 is TGCAGCGTTGGGGAGGGAGGGGGCTCTGGGGCCAACGTCCTGACTTTC. Translating it yields CSVGEGGGSGANVLTF.

J is TRBJ2-7 and V is TRBV6-1; D not certain. Germline lookup yields CDR1 MNHNS and CDR2 SASEGT. V shed 0 bases and J shed 3 bases, with 9 bases lying between them. This CDR3 region has 14 residues. Here the CDR3 reads CASSEALENYEQYF. The CDR3 DNA follows: TGTGCCAGCAGTGAAGCTCTAGAGAACTACGAGCAGTACTTC.

This chain connects TRBV29-1 to TRBJ2-2; D ambiguous. The V gene lost 4 bases and the J gene lost 4 bases, with 16 bases spanning the gap. CDR1 is SQVTM and CDR2 is ANQGSEA in the germline V gene. The CDR3 is 15 amino acids. CDR3 nucleotides: TGCAGCGTTGGATCCGCTCGGAGTGGCACCGGGGAGCTGTTTTTT. Protein product: CSVGSARSGTGELFF.

The chain recombines TRBV7-7 with TRBJ1-5, with 9 bases identical to TRBD1. The CDR3 is made up of 15 amino acids. The germline CDR1 and CDR2 sequences are SSHAT and FNYEAQ (reference sequence). With 5 bases clipped from V and 3 bases from J, the junction kept 5 bases outside the gene matches. The CDR3 region has the DNA TGTGCCAGCAGCCCCGGGACAGGGCCCAATCAGCCCCAGCATTTT. Translated: CASSPGTGPNQPQHF.

The V gene is TRBV7-2, the J gene TRBJ1-6, with 9 bases matching TRBD1. After removal of 5 bases from V and 10 bases from J, the junction contained 6 bases not matched to a gene. There are 14 residues in the CDR3. Germline assignment: CDR1 SGHTA and CDR2 FQGNSA. The CDR3 reads CASSLDRGISPLHF. The DNA for the CDR3 is TGTGCCAGCAGCCTCGACAGGGGGATATCACCCCTCCACTTT.

The V and J genes are TRBV5-1 and TRBJ2-1; 9 bases match TRBD2. The CDR3 length is 14 residues. Germline V CDR1 and CDR2: SGHRS, YFSETQ. V shed 2 bases and J 7 bases; nucleotides not matched to a gene: 4. In DNA, the CDR3 is TGCGCCAGCAGCTTAGCGGGGGGAGAAAATGAGCAGTTCTTC. Its translation is CASSLAGGENEQFF.

This chain links TRBV5-1 with TRBJ1-5; D remains ambiguous. Germline V gene lookup returns CDR1 SGHRS and CDR2 YFSETQ. The CDR3 sequence is 15 residues long. Trimming took off 2 bases at V and 2 bases at J, with 11 bases between the two ends. This CDR3 is CASSLDNTRNQPQHF. CDR3 sequence (DNA): TGCGCCAGCAGCTTAGATAACACCCGCAATCAGCCCCAGCATTTT. Supplemented by reference TRBV5-1 and TRBJ1-5, the full variable domain reads KAGVTQTPRYLIKTRGQQVTLSCSPISGHRSVSWYQQTPGQGLQFLFEYFSETQRNKGNFPGRFSGRQFSNSRSEMNVSTLELGDSALYLCASSLDNTRNQPQHFGDGTRLSIL.

The genes are TRBV19 and TRBJ2-2; TRBD2 matches at 12 bases. Germline V gene lookup returns CDR1 LNHDA and CDR2 SQIVND (reference sequence). The junction had 6 bases not matched to a gene; V was cut back by 6 bases and J by 4 bases. The CDR3 covers 16 residues. CDR3 loop: CASSKTSGGGTGELFF. The CDR3 DNA follows: TGTGCCAGTAGCAAGACTAGCGGGGGCGGCACCGGGGAGCTGTTTTTT. Based on the CDR3 plus reference TRBV19 and TRBJ2-2, the full variable domain is DGGITQSPKYLFRKEGQNVTLSCEQNLNHDAMYWYRQDPGQGLRLIYYSQIVNDFQKGDIAEGYSVSREKKESFPLTVTSAQKNPTAFYLCASSKTSGGGTGELFFGEGSRLTVL.

In its sample, this clone was seen a few times. The chain couples TRBV4-3 to TRBJ1-6; 11 bases are a match to TRBD1. CDR1 is LGHNA and CDR2 is YSLEER in the germline V gene. J lost 9 bases, V lost 4 bases, and 5 bases had no gene match. The length of the CDR3 is 15 residues. Here the CDR3 reads CASSPGQGAGSPLHF. CDR3 bases: TGCGCCAGCAGCCCCGGACAGGGGGCGGGTTCACCCCTCCACTTT.

The V and J genes are TRBV15 and TRBJ2-7; 11 bases are shared with TRBD1. The CDR3 extends over 15 amino acids. The J segment lost 7 bases and the V segment lost 1 base, leaving 6 bases of the junction unmatched. The V gene's germline CDR1 is LNHNV and CDR2 YYDKDF (reference sequence). In DNA form, the CDR3 reads TGTGCCACCAGCAGAGCGGACAGGGGGCAAGGGGAGCAGTACTTC. Residues: CATSRADRGQGEQYF.

The V and J genes are TRBV7-6 and TRBJ2-3; 8 bases are a match to TRBD2. Germline loops: CDR1 SGHVS, CDR2 FNYEAQ. The V gene end was trimmed by 2 bases and the J gene end by 1 base; junction bases not matched to a gene: 5. The CDR3 totals 16 residues. CDR3 loop: CASSLFSGVGTDTQYF. The CDR3 coding sequence is TGTGCCAGCAGCTTATTTAGCGGGGTGGGCACAGATACGCAGTATTTT.

V usage is TRBV4-1 and J usage is TRBJ2-1; D may be TRBD1 (5 bases). Germline values: CDR1 MGHRA, CDR2 YSYEKL. Trimming stripped 0 bases from V and 7 bases from J, with 19 bases between. The length of the CDR3 is 17 residues. The CDR3 coding sequence is TGCGCCAGCAGCCAAGAACCAGGGCCCCAGCTGGGTAATGAGCAGTTCTTC. Encoded protein: CASSQEPGPQLGNEQFF.

This clone was seen just once. This chain connects TRBV29-1 to TRBJ2-3, with 8 bases fitting TRBD2. Germline CDR1 is SQVTM and CDR2 is ANQGSEA. Germline trimming cut 4 bases from V and 6 bases from J; bases unmatched to any gene: 6. The CDR3 extends over 13 amino acids. This CDR3 is CSVAVGGADTQYF. The CDR3 region has the DNA TGCAGCGTTGCTGTCGGGGGGGCTGATACGCAGTATTTT.

A few counts support this clone. V is TRBV4-1 and J is TRBJ1-3; D is unclear. This CDR3 contains 13 residues. Germline CDR1 is MGHRA and CDR2 is YSYEKL. V gave up 1 base and J gave up 9 bases, with 10 bases separating them. Written as DNA, the CDR3 is TGCGCCAGCAGCCAAGGAGATCGAGCCACCATATATTTT. Translating gives CASSQGDRATIYF.

This chain connects TRBV30 to TRBJ1-5, with D unclear. Germline values: CDR1 GTSNPN, CDR2 SVGIG (reference sequence). This CDR3 spans 13 amino acids. V lost 2 bases to trimming and J lost 7 bases, with 12 bases between them. CDR3 amino acids: CAWSREGGQPQHF. DNA for the CDR3: TGTGCCTGGAGTCGGGAGGGCGGGCAGCCCCAGCATTTT.

This chain links TRBV5-1 with TRBJ2-5; 10 positions agree with TRBD2. The germline V gene encodes CDR1 SGHRS and CDR2 YFSETQ. With 0 bases clipped from V and 4 bases from J, the junction kept 3 bases outside the gene matches. The CDR3 has 15 residues. In nucleotides, the CDR3 is TGCGCCAGCAGCTTGGGAGCGGGGGGGCGAGAGACCCAGTACTTC. The encoded protein is CASSLGAGGRETQYF.

This chain links TRBV23-1 with TRBJ2-6; tentative D call: TRBD1 (6 bases). TRBV23-1 carries the ORF label, with uncertain function. The V end was cut by 6 bases, the J end by 2 bases, with 17 bases between. This CDR3 is 17 amino acids long. The CDR3 sequence is CASSQQGQRAGANVLTF. The CDR3, as DNA: TGCGCCAGCAGCCAACAGGGTCAAAGGGCTGGGGCCAACGTCCTGACTTTC.

The rearrangement joins TRBV30 to TRBJ1-6; tentative D call: TRBD1 (5 bases). Trimming removed 0 bases from V and 2 bases from J, with 20 bases in between. Germline V lookup: CDR1 GTSNPN, CDR2 SVGIG (reference sequence). The CDR3 runs to 19 residues. In DNA, the CDR3 is TGTGCCTGGAGTGTAAGGGGTAGGGGAAGGATTGCCTATAATTCACCCCTCCACTTT. Amino acid sequence: CAWSVRGRGRIAYNSPLHF.

For the CDR3, the DNA is TGTGCCAGCAGTTTATGGGACGGACAGGGGGGAGGTCAGCCCCAGCATTTT. This gives the protein CASSLWDGQGGGQPQHF. J is TRBJ1-5 and V is TRBV28, with TRBD1 matching over 10 bases. The CDR3 is 17 amino acids. With 0 bases clipped from V and 6 bases from J, the junction kept 8 bases outside the gene matches. CDR1 is MDHEN, CDR2 SYDVKM, per germline.

This clone is a singleton in its sample. This chain uses TRBV6-1 with TRBJ2-2; TRBD1 matches 8 bases. There are 13 residues in the CDR3. Germline V lookup: CDR1 MNHNS, CDR2 SASEGT. V lost 9 bases, J lost 8 bases, and 8 bases stayed unmatched. CDR3 nucleotides: TGTGCCAGTGACAGGGGAGGTTCGGGGGAGCTGTTTTTT. Its protein is CASDRGGSGELFF.

The chain combines TRBV7-9 with TRBJ1-4; 9 nucleotides align to TRBD1. The CDR3 is 15 amino acids. Germline lookup yields CDR1 SEHNR and CDR2 FQNEAQ (reference sequence). V was pared by 5 bases and J by 7 bases, with 8 bases of the junction left unmatched. The CDR3 sequence: CASSPDGTGLEKLFF. CDR3 in DNA: TGTGCCAGCAGCCCGGACGGGACAGGGCTTGAAAAACTGTTTTTT.

Details on this clone: The sample contains more than one DNA sequence encoding this CDR3. This chain uses TRBV9 with TRBJ2-3; D perhaps matches TRBD2 (6 bases). Germline CDR1 is SGDLS and CDR2 is YYNGEE. V was pared by 3 bases and J by 3 bases, with 17 bases between. The CDR3 length is 16 residues. As DNA, the CDR3 is TGTGCCAGCAGCGGAGAGCCGGGGGATGCGACAGATACGCAGTATTTT. Translating gives CASSGEPGDATDTQYF. Full variable domain (missing parts from reference TRBV9 and TRBJ2-3): DSGVTQTPKHLITATGQRVTLRCSPRSGDLSVYWYQQSLDQGLQFLIQYYNGEERAKGNILERFSAQQFPDLHSELNLSSLELGDSALYFCASSGEPGDATDTQYFGPGTRLTVL.

This rearrangement joins TRBV6-5 to TRBJ2-7; TRBD1 might be the D (5 bases). V lost 2 bases and J lost 6, with 14 bases in between. The V gene's germline CDR1 is MNHEY and CDR2 SVGAGI. The CDR3 has 14 amino acids. The CDR3 coding sequence is TGTGCCAGCAGTTACGGGGCTGCTTTCCGCGAGCAGTACTTC. This encodes CASSYGAAFREQYF.

This clone has just one count. The chain employs TRBV7-9 and TRBJ1-5, with TRBD1 identical over 9 bases. The CDR3 runs to 16 residues. The ends lost 5 bases at V and 7 bases at J; junction bases unmatched: 12. In germline, CDR1 is SEHNR, CDR2 FQNEAQ (reference sequence). The CDR3 DNA reads as TGTGCCAGCAGCCCGAACCCAGGGACAGGGAACCAGCCCCAGCATTTT. The encoded protein is CASSPNPGTGNQPQHF.

This clone was detected a few times. The chain couples TRBV19 to TRBJ1-2; D is possibly TRBD1 (5 bases). CDR3 size: 15 residues. V lost 5 bases and J lost 8, with 21 bases in between. Germline V gene data show CDR1 as LNHDA and CDR2 as SQIVND (reference sequence). The CDR3 DNA reads as TGTGCCAGTAGTGGGACTCCAGACTTCGGCGACGGCTACACCTTC. It translates to CASSGTPDFGDGYTF.

This clone came up once. The V and J genes are TRBV9 and TRBJ2-5, with D hard to call. The ends were cut back, 4 bases at V and 7 bases at J, with 8 bases in the middle. Germline CDR1 is SGDLS and CDR2 is YYNGEE. The CDR3 has 11 amino acids. In DNA, the CDR3 is TGTGCCAGCAGCCTCGGTGGGACCCAGTACTTC. Translation: CASSLGGTQYF.

The gene calls are TRBV6-1 and TRBJ2-7; D remains ambiguous. Trimming removed 4 bases at V and 0 bases at J, with 10 bases between. Germline V gene lookup returns CDR1 MNHNS and CDR2 SASEGT. The CDR3 length is 14 residues. CDR3 residues: CASSARSNSYEQYF. The CDR3 nucleotides are TGTGCCAGCAGTGCACGGAGTAACTCCTACGAGCAGTACTTC.

The chain recombines TRBV9 with TRBJ1-6; D ambiguous. Germline CDR1 SGDLS, CDR2 YYNGEE. This CDR3 contains 16 residues. V was cut by 3 bases and J by 3 bases, with 13 bases left in between. The CDR3: CASSEADQRYNSPLHF. The CDR3 coding sequence is TGTGCCAGCAGCGAAGCTGATCAGCGCTATAATTCACCCCTCCACTTT.

The chain couples TRBV5-1 to TRBJ2-7, with 9 bases aligning to TRBD1. The CDR3 covers 15 residues. Trimming at V came to 4 bases and at J to 1 base, leaving 6 bases not matched to a gene. CDR1 is SGHRS, CDR2 YFSETQ, per germline. CDR3 nucleotide sequence: TGCGCCAGCAGCCTGGGACAGGGCGGATCCTACGAGCAGTACTTC. It is translated as CASSLGQGGSYEQYF.

This clone was seen a few times. The chain uses TRBV5-1 and TRBJ2-3; 7 nucleotides match TRBD1. This CDR3 is 14 amino acids long. Germline values: CDR1 SGHRS, CDR2 YFSETQ. J was trimmed by 5 bases and V by 4 bases; bases with no gene match: 7. This chain's CDR3 is CASSRDRAGDTQYF. The CDR3 nucleotides read TGCGCCAGCAGCCGCGACAGGGCCGGAGATACGCAGTATTTT. Combining the CDR3 with reference TRBV5-1 and TRBJ2-3 gives the whole variable domain KAGVTQTPRYLIKTRGQQVTLSCSPISGHRSVSWYQQTPGQGLQFLFEYFSETQRNKGNFPGRFSGRQFSNSRSEMNVSTLELGDSALYLCASSRDRAGDTQYFGPGTRLTVL.